This T cell receptor beta chain was sequenced during a study of cytomegalovirus exposure and HLA in healthy donors. PCR was performed using 60 Vbeta and 13 Jbeta primers. Some clones are missing from TCRdb's copy, which holds only in-frame ones; the method was immunoSEQ multiplex PCR. Among about 150,000 clones, 80% were seen once, and the ten largest hold about 13%. The ends lost 5 bases at V and 2 bases at J; junction bases unmatched: 2. This CDR3 comprises 15 residues. Germline CDR1 and CDR2: SGHTA and FQGNSA. This clone was seen only once. The source is a young man in good health and CMV-seropositive. Sample: PBMCs. This chain joins TRBV7-2 and TRBJ2-1; 11 nucleotides line up with TRBD2. CDR3 loop: CASSLTSGTYNEQFF. CDR3 bases: TGTGCCAGCAGCCTGACTAGCGGGACCTACAATGAGCAGTTCTTC.